Listed below are T cell receptor beta chains from one sample, sequenced in a study of blood T cell repertoires in COVID-19. Using immunoSEQ multiplex PCR, the repertoire was profiled, and TCRdb retains in-frame clones only, with some absent. The sample records over 25,000 clones, under 85% being singletons. What was sequenced was peripheral blood. These receptors came from a man aged 70-80 years with acute or convalescent COVID-19. Each CDR3 is given with its conserved first and last residue. D genes are given only for firm matches. The size entry is marked missing in some rows and otherwise reads once, few, many or a size class.

v_gene	j_gene	d_gene	abundance	CDR3aa
TRBV7-3	TRBJ2-2	NA	NA	CASSPLRGSYTGELFF
TRBV4-1	TRBJ2-1	TRBD1	NA	CASSFRQGMTYNEQFF
TRBV19	TRBJ1-5	NA	NA	CASLERQGNQPQHF
TRBV28	TRBJ2-7	TRBD1	NA	CASSPRGRRYEQYF
TRBV9	TRBJ2-1	NA	NA	CASSVAAYRGGEQFF
TRBV27	TRBJ1-1	NA	few	CASSSYTGRTNTEAFF
TRBV19	TRBJ1-2	NA	NA	CASSIDKDKFYGYTF
TRBV7-9	TRBJ1-1	NA	NA	CASSLGQRTEAFF
TRBV6-4	TRBJ1-2	NA	NA	CASSDYDGGPNSGYTF
TRBV7-2	TRBJ1-2	TRBD1	NA	CASSFDRDYGYTF
TRBV5-1	TRBJ2-7	NA	NA	CASSPLGLSSYEQYF
TRBV28	TRBJ1-4	TRBD1	few	CASSYSTGGGEKLFF
TRBV3-1/TRBV3-2	TRBJ2-5	NA	NA	CASSTGFQETQYF
TRBV7-3	TRBJ1-2	NA	NA	CASGNRVTGYTF
TRBV7-2	TRBJ1-5	NA	NA	CASSLDSTASNQPQHF
TRBV13	TRBJ1-1	NA	NA	CASSYTGTRGTEAFF
TRBV5-1	TRBJ1-2	TRBD1	NA	CASSATQGHGYTF